This TCR beta chain derives from a study of regulatory T cells in long-lasting Graves disease. CDR3 length equals 13 residues. Germline lookup yields CDR1 SGHNT and CDR2 YENEEA. The V end was cut by 0 bases, the J end by 1 base, with 3 bases between. Library construction for TCR beta used iRepertoire HTBI primers and Arm-PCR of CDR3 regions. TCRdb re-called the multiplex PCR reads through MiXCR, storing one row per CDR3 protein. The sample lists hundreds of thousands of distinct CDR3 sequences, 15% to 20% seen once, with 25% to 30% in the top ten. Points from the study as a whole: The sample size was small, and this may have reduced accuracy. Persistent disease favored TRBV28, TRBJ1-2 and TRBJ2-5.

Time point: persistent/refractory GD, antithyroid drugs over 5 years with positive TRAb. RNA from PBMCs was the source of the TCR library. Roughly 9 milliliters of peripheral blood were taken and placed in EDTA tubes. Many counts were recorded for this clonotype. Antigen specificity is unknown. The sequenced sample was peripheral blood mononuclear cells (PBMCs), obtained when the disease was refractory, from a patient treated with antithyroid drugs. The chain recombines TRBV11-3 with TRBJ1-1; D is undetermined. The receptor's source is a female donor with Graves disease. CDR3 sequence reads: CASSLDANTEAFF. DNA of the CDR3: TGTGCCAGCAGCTTAGATGCGAACACTGAAGCTTTCTTT.